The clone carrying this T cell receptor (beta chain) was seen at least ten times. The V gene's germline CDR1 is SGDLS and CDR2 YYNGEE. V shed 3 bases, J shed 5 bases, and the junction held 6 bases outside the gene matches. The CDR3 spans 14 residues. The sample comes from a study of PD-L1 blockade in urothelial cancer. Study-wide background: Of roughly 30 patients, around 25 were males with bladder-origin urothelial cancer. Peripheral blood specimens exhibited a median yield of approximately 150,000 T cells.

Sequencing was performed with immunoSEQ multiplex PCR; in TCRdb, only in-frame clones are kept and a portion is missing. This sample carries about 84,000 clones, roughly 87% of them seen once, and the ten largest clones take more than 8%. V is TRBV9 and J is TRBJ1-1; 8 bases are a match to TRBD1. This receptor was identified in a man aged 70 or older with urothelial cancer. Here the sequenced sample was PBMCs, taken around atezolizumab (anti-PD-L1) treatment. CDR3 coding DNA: TGTGCCAGCAGCGACGGACAGGGAAATACTGAAGCTTTCTTT. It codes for CASSDGQGNTEAFF.